The rows below give T cell receptor beta chains drawn from one sample of a study of shared clonotypes between healthy human individuals. Sequencing was performed with immunoSEQ multiplex PCR; in TCRdb, only in-frame clones are kept and a portion is missing. The sample carries about 1.1 million clones, approximately 80% recorded once. The sequencing input was memory CD4+ T cells from PBMCs. The receptors shown here come from a man between 18 and 35 years old in good health. Some clones in this sample may be carry-over from other donors' samples. CDR3s include the opening cysteine and the closing phenylalanine or tryptophan. A D gene is named only where the DNA matches it firmly. Clone sizes are given selectively: once, few, many, or a class where the clone is expanded.

clone_size: .
v_call: TRBV7-2
d_call: .
j_call: TRBJ2-5
cdr3_length: 14
cdr3_aa: CASSQSETGETQYF
cdr3_nt: TGTGCCAGCAGCCAAAGCGAGACGGGGGAGACCCAGTACTTC

clone_size: .
v_call: TRBV28
d_call: TRBD2
j_call: TRBJ2-3
cdr3_length: 18
cdr3_aa: CASTHRWASGYHTDTQYF
cdr3_nt: TGTGCCAGCACCCATCGATGGGCTAGCGGATATCACACAGATACGCAGTATTTT

clone_size: .
v_call: TRBV7-3
d_call: TRBD2
j_call: TRBJ2-7
cdr3_length: 16
cdr3_aa: CASSPGLAGELYEQYF
cdr3_nt: TGTGCCAGCAGCCCGGGACTAGCGGGAGAGCTCTACGAGCAGTACTTC

clone_size: .
v_call: TRBV29-1
d_call: .
j_call: TRBJ2-7
cdr3_length: 12
cdr3_aa: CSARGGSYEQYF
cdr3_nt: TGCAGCGCCCGAGGAGGGTCCTACGAGCAGTACTTC

clone_size: few
v_call: TRBV5-1
d_call: .
j_call: TRBJ2-2
cdr3_length: 15
cdr3_aa: CASSSGQQNTGELFF
cdr3_nt: TGCGCCAGCAGCTCCGGACAGCAGAACACCGGGGAGCTGTTTTTT

clone_size: many
v_call: TRBV5-1
d_call: .
j_call: TRBJ2-6
cdr3_length: 14
cdr3_aa: CASGQDSGANVLTF
cdr3_nt: TGCGCCAGTGGACAAGACTCTGGGGCCAACGTCCTGACTTTC

clone_size: .
v_call: TRBV6-5
d_call: .
j_call: TRBJ1-4
cdr3_length: 14
cdr3_aa: CASSYSWVNEKLFF
cdr3_nt: TGTGCCAGCAGTTACTCCTGGGTTAATGAAAAACTGTTTTTT

clone_size: .
v_call: TRBV14
d_call: .
j_call: TRBJ2-1
cdr3_length: 17
cdr3_aa: CASSRAGHLQIYNEQFF
cdr3_nt: TGTGCCAGCAGCCGGGCCGGCCACCTCCAAATTTACAATGAGCAGTTCTTC

clone_size: .
v_call: TRBV4-3
d_call: TRBD2
j_call: TRBJ2-7
cdr3_length: 14
cdr3_aa: CASSQRREGYEQYF
cdr3_nt: TGCGCCAGCAGCCAAAGGCGGGAGGGGTACGAGCAGTACTTC

clone_size: .
v_call: TRBV25-1
d_call: .
j_call: TRBJ2-7
cdr3_length: 15
cdr3_aa: CASSGGAAYSYEQYF
cdr3_nt: TGTGCCAGCAGTGGAGGGGCGGCCTACTCCTACGAGCAGTACTTC

clone_size: .
v_call: TRBV7-8
d_call: TRBD1
j_call: TRBJ1-5
cdr3_length: 18
cdr3_aa: CASSLAGGQGRSNQPQHF
cdr3_nt: TGTGCCAGCAGCTTAGCGGGGGGACAGGGCAGGAGCAATCAGCCCCAGCATTTT

clone_size: .
v_call: TRBV28
d_call: .
j_call: TRBJ1-2
cdr3_length: 13
cdr3_aa: CASSQRQPKGYTF
cdr3_nt: TGTGCCAGCAGTCAGAGACAGCCCAAGGGCTACACCTTC

clone_size: .
v_call: TRBV5-1
d_call: .
j_call: TRBJ2-1
cdr3_length: 13
cdr3_aa: CASSPGTRNEQFF
cdr3_nt: TGCGCCAGCAGCCCGGGGACTCGGAATGAGCAGTTCTTC

clone_size: once
v_call: TRBV21-1
d_call: .
j_call: TRBJ1-1
cdr3_length: 15
cdr3_aa: CAGHRGRGPVLLAFF
cdr3_nt: TGTGCCGGCCACAGGGGCAGGGGGCCGGTATTACTGGCTTTCTTT

clone_size: .
v_call: TRBV5-1
d_call: TRBD1
j_call: TRBJ2-1
cdr3_length: 15
cdr3_aa: CASFLRDRVYNEQFF
cdr3_nt: TGCGCCAGCTTCCTCCGGGACAGGGTCTACAATGAGCAGTTCTTC

clone_size: .
v_call: TRBV4-1
d_call: .
j_call: TRBJ2-1
cdr3_length: 16
cdr3_aa: CASSQDRIRRYNEQFF
cdr3_nt: TGCGCCAGCAGCCAAGATAGGATAAGAAGGTACAATGAGCAGTTCTTC

clone_size: .
v_call: TRBV4-2
d_call: TRBD2
j_call: TRBJ2-7
cdr3_length: 15
cdr3_aa: CASSLGTSGIYEQYF
cdr3_nt: TGTGCCAGCAGCCTCGGGACTAGCGGAATTTACGAGCAGTACTTC

clone_size: .
v_call: TRBV2
d_call: TRBD2
j_call: TRBJ2-3
cdr3_length: 18
cdr3_aa: CASSIRPSGSSGTDTQYF
cdr3_nt: TGTGCCAGCAGTATTCGGCCTAGCGGGAGTTCGGGCACAGATACGCAGTATTTT

clone_size: .
v_call: TRBV2
d_call: .
j_call: TRBJ1-1
cdr3_length: 15
cdr3_aa: CASSRAGILNTEAFF
cdr3_nt: TGTGCCAGCAGTAGGGCAGGGATCCTGAACACTGAAGCTTTCTTT

clone_size: .
v_call: TRBV6-5
d_call: TRBD1
j_call: TRBJ1-4
cdr3_length: 15
cdr3_aa: CASSYLGKGAEKLFF
cdr3_nt: TGTGCCAGCAGTTACCTCGGAAAGGGGGCTGAAAAACTGTTTTTT

clone_size: .
v_call: TRBV5-6
d_call: .
j_call: TRBJ2-7
cdr3_length: 16
cdr3_aa: CASSLTPFGSSYEQYF
cdr3_nt: TGTGCCAGCAGCTTGACCCCATTTGGGTCATCCTACGAGCAGTACTTC

clone_size: .
v_call: TRBV7-9
d_call: TRBD1
j_call: TRBJ1-2
cdr3_length: 16
cdr3_aa: CASSLDWQGAHYGYTF
cdr3_nt: TGTGCCAGCAGCTTAGACTGGCAGGGGGCTCACTATGGCTACACCTTC

clone_size: once
v_call: TRBV6-1
d_call: .
j_call: TRBJ1-3
cdr3_length: 13
cdr3_aa: CASTRTVGNTIYF
cdr3_nt: TGTGCCAGCACCAGGACGGTAGGAAACACCATATATTTT

clone_size: once
v_call: TRBV5-1
d_call: TRBD2
j_call: TRBJ2-1
cdr3_length: 16
cdr3_aa: CASSSLRTSGSNEQFF
cdr3_nt: TGCGCCAGCAGCTCGCTAAGGACTAGCGGGAGCAATGAGCAGTTCTTC

clone_size: .
v_call: TRBV6-5
d_call: TRBD2
j_call: TRBJ2-1
cdr3_length: 13
cdr3_aa: CASSARTSGSQFF
cdr3_nt: TGTGCCAGCAGTGCCAGGACTAGCGGGAGTCAGTTCTTC

clone_size: many
v_call: TRBV4-1
d_call: TRBD1
j_call: TRBJ1-2
cdr3_length: 13
cdr3_aa: CASSHSRGAGYTF
cdr3_nt: TGCGCCAGCAGCCATAGCAGGGGGGCTGGCTACACCTTC

clone_size: .
v_call: TRBV4-3
d_call: TRBD2
j_call: TRBJ2-1
cdr3_length: 15
cdr3_aa: CASSQEWRLANEQFF
cdr3_nt: TGCGCCAGCAGCCAAGAATGGCGACTAGCCAATGAGCAGTTCTTC